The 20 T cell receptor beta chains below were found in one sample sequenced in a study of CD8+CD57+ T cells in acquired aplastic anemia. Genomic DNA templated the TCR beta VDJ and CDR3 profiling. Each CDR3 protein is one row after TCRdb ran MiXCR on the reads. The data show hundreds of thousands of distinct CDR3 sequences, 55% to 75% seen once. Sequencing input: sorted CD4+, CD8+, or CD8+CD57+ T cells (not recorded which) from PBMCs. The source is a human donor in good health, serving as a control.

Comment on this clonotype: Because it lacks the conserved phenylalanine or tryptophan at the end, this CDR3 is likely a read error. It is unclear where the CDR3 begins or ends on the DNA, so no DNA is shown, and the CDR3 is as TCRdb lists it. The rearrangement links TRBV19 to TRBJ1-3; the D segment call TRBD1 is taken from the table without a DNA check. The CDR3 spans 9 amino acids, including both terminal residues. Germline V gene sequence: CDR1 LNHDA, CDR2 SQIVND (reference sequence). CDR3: CASHRTAGQ.

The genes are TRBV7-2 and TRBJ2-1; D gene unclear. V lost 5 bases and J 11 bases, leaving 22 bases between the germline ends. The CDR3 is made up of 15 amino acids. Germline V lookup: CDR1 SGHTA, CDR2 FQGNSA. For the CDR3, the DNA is TGTGCCAGCAGCACCAACACGGATCAGCCCCAGCAGCAGTTCTTC. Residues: CASSTNTDQPQQQFF.

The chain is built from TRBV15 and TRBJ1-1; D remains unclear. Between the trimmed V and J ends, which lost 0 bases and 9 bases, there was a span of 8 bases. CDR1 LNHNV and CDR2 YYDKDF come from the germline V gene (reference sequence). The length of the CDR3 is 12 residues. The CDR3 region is CATSREAHKAFF. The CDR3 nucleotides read TGTGCCACCAGCAGAGAGGCCCACAAAGCTTTCTTT.

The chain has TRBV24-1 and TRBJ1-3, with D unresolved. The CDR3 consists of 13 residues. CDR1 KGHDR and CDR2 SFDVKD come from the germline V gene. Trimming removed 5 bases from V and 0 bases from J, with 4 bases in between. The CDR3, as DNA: TGTGCCACCAGTGCTCACTCTGGAAACACCATATATTTT. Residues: CATSAHSGNTIYF.

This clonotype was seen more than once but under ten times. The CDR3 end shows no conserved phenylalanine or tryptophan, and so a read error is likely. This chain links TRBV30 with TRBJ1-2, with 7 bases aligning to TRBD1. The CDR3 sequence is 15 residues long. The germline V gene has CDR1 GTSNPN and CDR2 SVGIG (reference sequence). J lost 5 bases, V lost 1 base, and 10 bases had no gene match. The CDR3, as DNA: TGTGCCTGGAGTGAAGGGGGCAGGGATGGTTATGGCTACACCCTC. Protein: CAWSEGGRDGYGYTL.

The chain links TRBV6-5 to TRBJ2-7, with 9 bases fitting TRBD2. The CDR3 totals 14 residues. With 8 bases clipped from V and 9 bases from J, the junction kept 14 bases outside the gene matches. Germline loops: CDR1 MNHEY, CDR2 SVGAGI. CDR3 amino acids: CASGVEIAGERQYF. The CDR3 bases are TGTGCCAGCGGGGTAGAGATAGCGGGGGAGCGGCAGTACTTC.

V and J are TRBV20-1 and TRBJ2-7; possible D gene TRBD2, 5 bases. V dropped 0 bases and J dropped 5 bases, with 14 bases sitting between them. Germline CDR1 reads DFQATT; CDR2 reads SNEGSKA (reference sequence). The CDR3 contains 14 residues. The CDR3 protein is CSARDGRGRHEQYF. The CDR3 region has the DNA TGCAGTGCTAGAGATGGTAGAGGGCGGCACGAGCAGTACTTC.

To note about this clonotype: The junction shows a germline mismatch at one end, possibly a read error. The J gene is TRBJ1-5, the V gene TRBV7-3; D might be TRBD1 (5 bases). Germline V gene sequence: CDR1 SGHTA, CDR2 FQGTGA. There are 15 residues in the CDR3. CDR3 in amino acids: CASSSGRARQQPPHF. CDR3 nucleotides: TGCGCCAGCAGCTCTGGCAGGGCCAGGCAGCAGCCCCCGCATTTT.

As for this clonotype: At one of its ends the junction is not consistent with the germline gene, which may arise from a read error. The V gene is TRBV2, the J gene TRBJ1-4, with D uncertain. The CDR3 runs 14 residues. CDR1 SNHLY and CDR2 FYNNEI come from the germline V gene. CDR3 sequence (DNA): TGTGCCAGCAGCTTAGGAGTTGGTAATGAAAGACTGTTTTTT. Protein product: CASSLGVGNERLFF.

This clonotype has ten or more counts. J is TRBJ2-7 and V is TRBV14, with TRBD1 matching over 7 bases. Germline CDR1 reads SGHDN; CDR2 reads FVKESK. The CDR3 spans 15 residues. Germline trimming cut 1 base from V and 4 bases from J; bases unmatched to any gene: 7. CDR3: CASSQASGGIYEQYF. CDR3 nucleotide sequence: TGTGCCAGCAGCCAAGCGTCAGGGGGAATATACGAGCAGTACTTC.

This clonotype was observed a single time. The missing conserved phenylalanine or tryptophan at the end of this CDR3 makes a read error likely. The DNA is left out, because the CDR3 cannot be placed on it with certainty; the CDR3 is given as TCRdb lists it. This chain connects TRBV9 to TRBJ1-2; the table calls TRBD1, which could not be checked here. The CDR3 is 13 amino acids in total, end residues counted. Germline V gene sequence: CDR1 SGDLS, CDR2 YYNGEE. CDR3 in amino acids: CASSVPPGQGSYV.

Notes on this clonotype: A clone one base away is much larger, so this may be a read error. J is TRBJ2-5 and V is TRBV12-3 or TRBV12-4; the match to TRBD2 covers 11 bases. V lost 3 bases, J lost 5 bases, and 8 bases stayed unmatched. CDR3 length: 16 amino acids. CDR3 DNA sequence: TGTGCCAGCAGTTTTTCACTAGCGGGGGAGCGGGAGACCCAGTACTTC. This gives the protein CASSFSLAGERETQYF.

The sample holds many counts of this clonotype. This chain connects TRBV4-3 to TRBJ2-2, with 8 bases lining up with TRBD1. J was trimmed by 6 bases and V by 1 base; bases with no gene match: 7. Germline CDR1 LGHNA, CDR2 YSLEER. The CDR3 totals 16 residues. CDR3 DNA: TGCGCCAGCAGCCAAGGGAGGACAGGGCGCGCCGGGGAGCTGTTTTTT. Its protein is CASSQGRTGRAGELFF.

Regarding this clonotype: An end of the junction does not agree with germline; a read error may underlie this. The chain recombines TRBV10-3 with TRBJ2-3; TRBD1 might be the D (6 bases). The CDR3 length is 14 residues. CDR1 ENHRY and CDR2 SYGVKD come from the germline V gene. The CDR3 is CAISQPDRKYTHNF. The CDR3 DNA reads TGTGCCATCAGTCAGCCCGACAGGAAATATACGCACAATTTC.

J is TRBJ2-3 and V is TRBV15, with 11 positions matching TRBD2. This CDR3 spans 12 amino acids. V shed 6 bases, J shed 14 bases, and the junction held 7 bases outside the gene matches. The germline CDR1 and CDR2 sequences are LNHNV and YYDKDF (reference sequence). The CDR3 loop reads CATRLSGGGLYF. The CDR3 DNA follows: TGTGCCACCAGGCTTAGCGGGGGGGGTTTGTATTTT.

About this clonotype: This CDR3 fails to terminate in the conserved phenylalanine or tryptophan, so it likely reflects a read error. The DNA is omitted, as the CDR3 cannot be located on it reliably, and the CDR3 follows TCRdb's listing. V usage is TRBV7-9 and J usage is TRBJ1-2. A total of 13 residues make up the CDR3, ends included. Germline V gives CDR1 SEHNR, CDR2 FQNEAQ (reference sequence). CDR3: CASSPGLVGETQY.

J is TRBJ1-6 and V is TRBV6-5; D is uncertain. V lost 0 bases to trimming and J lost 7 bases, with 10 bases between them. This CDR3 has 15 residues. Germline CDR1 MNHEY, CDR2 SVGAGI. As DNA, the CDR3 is TGTGCCAGCAGTTACTCTACATCGTTAAATTCACCCCTCCACTTT. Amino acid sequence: CASSYSTSLNSPLHF.

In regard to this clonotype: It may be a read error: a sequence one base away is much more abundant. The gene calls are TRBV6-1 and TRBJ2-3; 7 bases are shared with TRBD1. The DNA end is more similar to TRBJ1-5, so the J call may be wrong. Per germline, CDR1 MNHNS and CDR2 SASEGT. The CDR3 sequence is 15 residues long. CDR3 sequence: CASGDSTSSTDTQHF. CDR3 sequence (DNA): TGTGCCAGCGGGGACAGCACCTCTAGCACAGATACGCAGCATTTT.

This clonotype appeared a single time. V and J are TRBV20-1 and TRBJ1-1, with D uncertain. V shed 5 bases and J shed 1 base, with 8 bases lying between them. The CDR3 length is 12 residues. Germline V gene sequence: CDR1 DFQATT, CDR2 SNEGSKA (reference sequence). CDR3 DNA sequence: TGCAGTGCTGTTAATACGAACACTGAAGCTTTCTTT. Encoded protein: CSAVNTNTEAFF.

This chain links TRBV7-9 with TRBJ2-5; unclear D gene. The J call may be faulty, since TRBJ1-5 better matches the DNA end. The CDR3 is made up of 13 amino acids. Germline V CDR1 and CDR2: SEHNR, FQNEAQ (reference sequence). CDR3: CASSSRTDEPQHF. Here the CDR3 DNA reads TGTGCCAGCAGCTCACGGACGGATGAGCCCCAGCATTTT.